This is a list of T cell receptor beta chains from one sample in a study of PD-L1 blockade in urothelial cancer. TCRdb's table, derived via immunoSEQ multiplex PCR, lists solely in-frame clones and lacks some. The sample holds 20,000 to 30,000 clones; approximately 86% are singletons and the top ten take roughly 30%. The input for sequencing was PBMCs, taken around atezolizumab (anti-PD-L1) treatment. The receptors shown here come from a man aged 60-69 years with urothelial cancer. Both conserved end residues are part of each CDR3. A D gene is named only where the DNA matches it firmly. Not all rows give a size; the values are once, few, many and, for expanded clones, a class.

D gene	V gene	CDR3 length	clone size	J gene	CDR3 DNA	CDR3 protein
-	TRBV6-5	14	once	TRBJ1-2	TGTGCCAGCAGTTACTCCGACAGCATCTATGGCTACACCTTC	CASSYSDSIYGYTF
TRBD1	TRBV7-6	15	-	TRBJ1-5	TGTGCCAGCAGCTTAGGACAGGGGGCGCGACAGCCCCAGCATTTT	CASSLGQGARQPQHF
TRBD1	TRBV18	14	-	TRBJ1-2	TGTGCCAGCTCACTGGGACAGGGGGAAGGTGGCTACACCTTC	CASSLGQGEGGYTF
-	TRBV27	14	-	TRBJ1-1	TGTGCCAGCAGTTCAGGACTGTTAAACACTGAAGCTTTCTTT	CASSSGLLNTEAFF
TRBD2	TRBV11-3	17	-	TRBJ2-3	TGTGCCAGCAGCTTAGGCGGCGGGGGGGCTAGCACAGATACGCAGTATTTT	CASSLGGGGASTDTQYF
-	TRBV6-1	13	few	TRBJ1-2	TGTGCCAGCAGTCTGGGCCCCAAGGGGGGCTACACCTTC	CASSLGPKGGYTF
-	TRBV19	16	-	TRBJ2-7	TGTGCCAGTAGTATAGGTGCCGGGTTCAGCTCCTACGAGCAGTACTTC	CASSIGAGFSSYEQYF
TRBD2	TRBV11-1	13	-	TRBJ2-1	TGTGCCAGCAGCCCCAGCGGGATTCCCGAGCAGTTCTTC	CASSPSGIPEQFF
-	TRBV6-1	13	-	TRBJ1-3	TGTGCCAGCAGTGTCATTAGAGGAAACACCATATATTTT	CASSVIRGNTIYF
TRBD2	TRBV7-2	16	-	TRBJ2-3	TGTGCCAGCGCAAAAAGACGGGGGGGATTCACAGATACGCAGTATTTT	CASAKRRGGFTDTQYF
-	TRBV29-1	14	once	TRBJ1-4	TGCAGCGTTGATACAGGGATGGGGAATGAAAAACTGTTTTTT	CSVDTGMGNEKLFF
TRBD2	TRBV4-1	17	-	TRBJ2-1	TGCGCCAGCAGCCAATCGACTAGCGGTAGCTCCTACAATGAGCAGTTCTTC	CASSQSTSGSSYNEQFF
-	TRBV23-1	16	-	TRBJ1-5	TGCGCCAGCAGTCAATGGGCAGGTGTGAGCAATCAGCCCCAGCATTTT	CASSQWAGVSNQPQHF
TRBD2	TRBV5-1	15	-	TRBJ2-5	TGCGCCAGCAGCTTGGCGACTAGCGGGGCAGAGACCCAGTACTTC	CASSLATSGAETQYF
-	TRBV19	16	few	TRBJ1-5	TGTGCCAGTAGTCCTAACAGCTACAATAGCAATCAGCCCCAGCATTTT	CASSPNSYNSNQPQHF
TRBD1	TRBV2	16	-	TRBJ1-1	TGTGCCAGCAGACGGACAGGGTATAGTGGGAACACTGAAGCTTTCTTT	CASRRTGYSGNTEAFF
-	TRBV6-1	15	-	TRBJ1-3	TGTGCCAGCAGGGACAAGGGGTCACCTGGAAACACCATATATTTT	CASRDKGSPGNTIYF
-	TRBV7-2	16	-	TRBJ1-3	TGTGCCAGCAGCTTAGACCCACCGAGCTCTGGAAACACCATATATTTT	CASSLDPPSSGNTIYF
-	TRBV11-2	17	once	TRBJ1-1	TGTGCCAGCAGCTTAGCGGCTTGGGGGCACCTGAACACTGAAGCTTTCTTT	CASSLAAWGHLNTEAFF
TRBD2	TRBV27	17	-	TRBJ2-1	TGTGCCAGCAGTTCACGATGGACTAGCGGGAGGGAGGGTGAGCAGTTCTTC	CASSSRWTSGREGEQFF
-	TRBV9	13	-	TRBJ1-5	TGTGCCAGCAGCGGGGCGCCTCATCAGCCCCAGCATTTT	CASSGAPHQPQHF
TRBD1	TRBV18	12	-	TRBJ1-1	TGTGCCAGCTCACCGCCGGGACAGGGGGCTTTCTTT	CASSPPGQGAFF
-	TRBV5-6	17	-	TRBJ1-5	TGTGCCAGCAGCTTGGGTCCCAGGGGAAGAGGCAATCAGCCCCAGCATTTT	CASSLGPRGRGNQPQHF
-	TRBV9	14	-	TRBJ1-6	TGTGCCAGCAGCGTAGTACCGGTTATTTCACCCCTCCACTTT	CASSVVPVISPLHF
TRBD1	TRBV15	16	-	TRBJ2-2	TGTGCCACCAGCAGACGGACAGGGGTTGGCACCGGGGAGCTGTTTTTT	CATSRRTGVGTGELFF
TRBD2	TRBV7-9	16	-	TRBJ2-7	TGTGCCAGCAGCCCCGGACTAGCGGGGGGCTCCTACGAGCAGTACTTC	CASSPGLAGGSYEQYF
-	TRBV28	15	-	TRBJ1-2	TGTGCCAGCAGTTTATGGGGCCGATCAGACTATGGCTACACCTTC	CASSLWGRSDYGYTF
-	TRBV5-4	12	few	TRBJ1-2	TGTGCCAGCAGCTTGTCGACAGCTGGCTACACCTTC	CASSLSTAGYTF
-	TRBV25-1	13	-	TRBJ2-7	TGTGCCAGCAGTGTCCCGGGAGCGTGGGAGCAGTACTTC	CASSVPGAWEQYF
TRBD1	TRBV5-1	15	-	TRBJ2-3	TGCGCCAGCAGCACCCAACAGGGGGCCGTAAATACGCAGTATTTT	CASSTQQGAVNTQYF
-	TRBV5-6	14	few	TRBJ1-2	TGTGCCAGCAGTTACAAAACAGGGATGGCTGGCTACACCTTC	CASSYKTGMAGYTF
-	TRBV19	14	-	TRBJ1-1	TGTGCCAGTAGCCGACAGAAGCTGAACACTGAAGCTTTCTTT	CASSRQKLNTEAFF
-	TRBV6-1	16	-	TRBJ2-1	TGTGCCAGCAGTGCCTCCTCAGCGGTAGGGCACAATGAGCAGTTCTTC	CASSASSAVGHNEQFF
TRBD2	TRBV6-1	17	-	TRBJ2-5	TGTGCCAGCAGTGCCGGGGCGGGAGGGGGTTTGGGAGAGACCCAGTACTTC	CASSAGAGGGLGETQYF
-	TRBV27	12	-	TRBJ2-1	TGTGCCAGCAGTTCCCGCAGTTATGAGCAGTTCTTC	CASSSRSYEQFF
TRBD1	TRBV14	16	-	TRBJ2-1	TGTGCCAGCAGCCAAGCCGGGACAGACTGGGGGAACAAGCAGTTCTTC	CASSQAGTDWGNKQFF
TRBD1	TRBV30	12	-	TRBJ2-7	TGTGCCTGGAAAGGGACAGCCTACGAGCAGTACTTC	CAWKGTAYEQYF
-	TRBV28	14	once	TRBJ1-2	TGTGCCACCGACGACGATGCAGGTGCCTATGGCTACACCTTC	CATDDDAGAYGYTF